Each of the 12 T cell receptor beta chains below was sequenced from the same sample in a study of blood T cell repertoires in COVID-19. TCRdb's copy holds only in-frame clones and misses some; the assay was immunoSEQ multiplex PCR. The table lists 250,000 to 350,000 clones, over 80% of them singletons. The sample was PBMCs or T cells enriched from blood (not recorded which). These receptor sequences come from a woman aged 18-29 years who had recovered from COVID-19.

V is TRBV30 and J is TRBJ1-6; TRBD1 aligns across 9 bases. CDR3 length: 14 residues. The germline V gene encodes CDR1 GTSNPN and CDR2 SVGIG (reference sequence). V gave up 3 bases and J gave up 9 bases; unmatched junction bases: 6. As DNA, the CDR3 is TGTGCCTGGAGCAAGGGACAGGGAGGTTCACCCCTCCACTTT. Translation gives CAWSKGQGGSPLHF.

CDR3: CASSPGLQVNTEAFF. The CDR3 DNA is TGTGCCAGCAGTCCCGGACTTCAGGTGAACACTGAAGCTTTCTTT. The V gene is TRBV27, the J gene TRBJ1-1, with unresolved D. CDR1 and CDR2 from the germline V gene are MNHEY and SMNVEV (reference sequence). Trimming removed 5 bases from V and 0 bases from J, with 13 bases in between. The length of the CDR3 is 15 residues.

V usage is TRBV6-5 and J usage is TRBJ2-7, with D maybe TRBD2 (5 bases). The germline CDR1 and CDR2 sequences are MNHEY and SVGAGI. Trimming took off 5 bases at V and 0 bases at J, with 11 bases between the two ends. The CDR3 totals 14 residues. CDR3 loop: CASSREKSSYEQYF. Here the CDR3 DNA reads TGTGCCAGCAGTAGGGAGAAAAGCTCCTACGAGCAGTACTTC.

The V gene is TRBV5-1, the J gene TRBJ1-3; TRBD1 might be the D (5 bases). The germline gives CDR1 SGHRS, CDR2 YFSETQ. V lost 2 bases and J 0 bases, leaving 9 bases between the germline ends. The CDR3 covers 15 residues. DNA of the CDR3: TGCGCCAGCAGCTTAACAGGCAACTCTGGAAACACCATATATTTT. It is translated as CASSLTGNSGNTIYF. The full variable domain, rest sourced from reference TRBV5-1 and TRBJ1-3, is KAGVTQTPRYLIKTRGQQVTLSCSPISGHRSVSWYQQTPGQGLQFLFEYFSETQRNKGNFPGRFSGRQFSNSRSEMNVSTLELGDSALYLCASSLTGNSGNTIYFGEGSWLTVV.

The gene calls are TRBV6-5 and TRBJ1-4; the D is unclear. This CDR3 spans 15 amino acids. Germline V CDR1 and CDR2: MNHEY, SVGAGI. V was shortened by 5 bases and J by 4 bases, with 14 bases between the two germline ends. Here the CDR3 reads CASSPRPGNNEKLFF. CDR3 sequence (DNA): TGTGCCAGCAGTCCACGTCCGGGGAATAATGAAAAACTGTTTTTT.

J is TRBJ1-3 and V is TRBV7-9; possibly TRBD1 for D (6 bases). Trimming removed 5 bases from V and 4 bases from J, with 18 bases in between. The CDR3 sequence is 16 residues long. CDR1 and CDR2 from the germline V gene are SEHNR and FQNEAQ (reference sequence). Here the CDR3 reads CASSKLLSGEGNTIYF. In DNA, the CDR3 is TGTGCCAGCAGCAAACTTCTCTCAGGGGAAGGAAACACCATATATTTT.

The rearrangement links TRBV18 to TRBJ1-2; D remains unclear. This CDR3 has 14 residues. V lost 5 bases and J lost 4, with 14 bases in between. Germline CDR1 and CDR2: KGHSH and LQKENI. CDR3 sequence: CASSNSPGGYGYTF. CDR3 in DNA: TGTGCCAGCTCAAATAGCCCGGGTGGCTATGGCTACACCTTC.

In regard to this clone: Other DNA sequences in the sample encode the same CDR3. V gene TRBV7-2 combines with J gene TRBJ1-2, with no clear D. Looked up from germline, CDR1 is SGHTA and CDR2 is FQGNSA. The CDR3 covers 14 residues. V was pared by 1 base and J by 0 bases, with 6 bases between. The CDR3 nucleotides read TGTGCCAGCAGCTTAGTCCAGACTAACTATGGCTACACCTTC. Amino acid sequence: CASSLVQTNYGYTF. Based on the CDR3 plus reference TRBV7-2 and TRBJ1-2, the full variable domain is GAGVSQSPSNKVTEKGKDVELRCDPISGHTALYWYRQSLGQGLEFLIYFQGNSAPDKSGLPSDRFSAERTGGSVSTLTIQRTQQEDSAVYLCASSLVQTNYGYTFGSGTRLTVV.

The genes are TRBV6-2 or TRBV6-3 and TRBJ2-7; possibly TRBD2 for D (6 bases). The CDR3 totals 15 residues. Germline loops: CDR1 MNHEY, CDR2 SVGEGT. V was clipped by 4 bases and J by 2 bases, with 15 bases between them. Written as DNA, the CDR3 is TGTGCCAGCAGTTTCTCCGGGACTCACACCTACGAGCAGTACTTC. Its protein is CASSFSGTHTYEQYF.

This chain connects TRBV9 to TRBJ2-4; TRBD2 matches 9 bases. Germline V gene lookup returns CDR1 SGDLS and CDR2 YYNGEE. The CDR3 contains 18 residues. Trimming took 0 bases from V and 1 from J; bases not matched to a gene: 8. The CDR3 coding sequence is TGTGCCAGCAGCGTAGGTGTAGTAGCGGGAGTGGCCAAAAACATTCAGTACTTC. Amino acids: CASSVGVVAGVAKNIQYF.

The chain links TRBV7-2 to TRBJ1-1, with D possibly TRBD1 on 5 matching bases. From germline, CDR1 is SGHTA and CDR2 FQGNSA. The CDR3 runs to 15 residues. V lost 2 bases, J lost 2 bases, and 12 bases lay in between. CDR3 residues: CASSLMSTVNTEAFF. The CDR3, as DNA: TGTGCCAGCAGCTTAATGTCGACAGTAAACACTGAAGCTTTCTTT. Using reference TRBV7-2 and TRBJ1-1 for the parts outside the CDR3, the full variable domain is GAGVSQSPSNKVTEKGKDVELRCDPISGHTALYWYRQSLGQGLEFLIYFQGNSAPDKSGLPSDRFSAERTGGSVSTLTIQRTQQEDSAVYLCASSLMSTVNTEAFFGQGTRLTVV.

This clone was observed a single time. The V call is TRBV5-4, the J call TRBJ2-3; possibly TRBD2 for D (7 bases). Trimming pared 9 bases from V and 0 bases from J, leaving 14 bases between. CDR1 and CDR2 from the germline V gene are SGHNT and YYREEE (reference sequence). This CDR3 spans 14 amino acids. CDR3 bases: TGTGCCACCGGAGGGGGGGCGAGCACAGATACGCAGTATTTT. Amino acid sequence: CATGGGASTDTQYF.